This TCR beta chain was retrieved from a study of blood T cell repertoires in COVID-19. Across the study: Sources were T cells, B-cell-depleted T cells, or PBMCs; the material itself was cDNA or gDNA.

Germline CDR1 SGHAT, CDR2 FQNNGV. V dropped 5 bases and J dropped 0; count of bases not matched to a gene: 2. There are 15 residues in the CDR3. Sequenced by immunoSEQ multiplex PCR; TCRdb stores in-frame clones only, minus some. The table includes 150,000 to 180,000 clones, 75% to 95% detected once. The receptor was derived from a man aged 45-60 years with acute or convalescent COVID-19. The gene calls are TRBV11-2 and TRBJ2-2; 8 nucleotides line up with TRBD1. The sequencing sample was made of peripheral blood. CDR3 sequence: CASSLQGANTGELFF. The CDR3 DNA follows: TGTGCCAGCAGCCTACAGGGGGCGAACACCGGGGAGCTGTTTTTT.